This TCR beta chain is drawn from a study of a mutant IDH1 vaccine in newly diagnosed glioma. This clone was observed a single time. Its antigen remains unknown. The germline V gene encodes CDR1 SGDLS and CDR2 YYNGEE. J gave up 5 bases and V 0 bases, and 2 bases lay outside the gene matches. The CDR3 runs to 15 residues. The study's findings and limits: Vaccine-induced immune responses occurred in 93.3% of patients. The authors found pseudoprogression apparently unrelated to changes in top peripheral T cell clonotypes.

Sample time point: week 23, last vaccination. With topical imiquimod, each dose of the vaccine consisted of 300 ug of mutant IDH1 20-mer peptide. Only in-frame clones appear in the TCRdb table, and some are missing; sequencing was by immunoSEQ multiplex PCR. The sample has approximately 44,000 clones, less than 95% seen once; the top ten hold approximately 4.1%. The sample in question was PBMCs, obtained from a glioma patient whose treatment included an IDH1 peptide vaccine. This receptor was obtained from a man aged 45-60 years with glioma. This chain uses TRBV9 with TRBJ2-1, with 10 positions matching TRBD2. The CDR3 reads CASSVGTSGNNEQFF. The DNA of the CDR3 is TGTGCCAGCAGCGTAGGGACTAGCGGTAACAATGAGCAGTTCTTC.